This passage covers 6 T cell receptor beta chains from one sample sequenced in a study of blood T cell repertoires in COVID-19. Clones were read by immunoSEQ multiplex PCR, and TCRdb kept only the in-frame ones, dropping some. The sample has a few hundred thousand clones; 65% to 85% are singletons. Sequenced input: PBMCs or T cells enriched from blood (not recorded which). The receptor set was obtained from a man in his fifties who had recovered from COVID-19.

This clone was counted only a few times. The chain uses TRBV24-1 and TRBJ2-2; 7 bases are shared with TRBD1. Unmatched junction bases numbered 14, after V lost 4 bases and J lost 1 base. Germline V CDR1 and CDR2: KGHDR, SFDVKD. The CDR3 totals 19 residues. CDR3 in amino acids: CATSDPGTDSPQNTGELFF. CDR3 DNA sequence: TGTGCCACCAGTGACCCCGGGACAGACTCGCCCCAGAACACCGGGGAGCTGTTTTTT.

The V gene is TRBV5-4, the J gene TRBJ2-2; D is uncertain. The length of the CDR3 is 14 residues. V lost 4 bases and J lost 1, with 8 bases in between. Germline V CDR1 and CDR2: SGHNT, YYREEE (reference sequence). This CDR3 is CASSGGQNTGELFF. For the CDR3, the DNA is TGTGCCAGCAGCGGCGGTCAGAACACCGGGGAGCTGTTTTTT.

The chain uses TRBV5-1 and TRBJ1-2; TRBD1 is a possible D gene (6 bases). The germline V gene encodes CDR1 SGHRS and CDR2 YFSETQ. The V end lost 5 bases, the J end lost 6 bases, and 20 bases lay between the germline ends. The CDR3 extends over 15 amino acids. CDR3 DNA: TGCGCCAGCAGATCGAAAATAACAGGGTTTGATGGCTACACCTTC. This codes for CASRSKITGFDGYTF.

The genes are TRBV19 and TRBJ2-7; 7 bases are a match to TRBD2. The length of the CDR3 is 16 residues. V dropped 3 bases and J dropped 6; count of bases not matched to a gene: 14. Germline values: CDR1 LNHDA, CDR2 SQIVND (reference sequence). CDR3 in amino acids: CASSIPIGSGFCEQYF. In nucleotides, the CDR3 is TGTGCCAGTAGTATCCCAATAGGTAGCGGGTTCTGCGAGCAGTACTTC.

J is TRBJ2-4 and V is TRBV6-5; no firm D call. This CDR3 has 13 residues. CDR1 is MNHEY, CDR2 SVGAGI, per germline. V was pared by 6 bases and J by 0 bases, with 6 bases between. CDR3 loop: CASRTVAKNIQYF. In DNA, the CDR3 is TGTGCCAGCAGAACGGTAGCCAAAAACATTCAGTACTTC.

The V gene is TRBV10-1, the J gene TRBJ2-3; TRBD2 might be the D (5 bases). Germline values: CDR1 WNHNN, CDR2 SYGVQD (reference sequence). The CDR3 length is 16 residues. Between the trimmed V and J ends, which lost 3 bases and 5 bases, there was a span of 18 bases. CDR3 nucleotide sequence: TGCGCCAGCAGTGAAGGTTCTAGCCTCGTAGTAGATACGCAGTATTTT. Translation: CASSEGSSLVVDTQYF.